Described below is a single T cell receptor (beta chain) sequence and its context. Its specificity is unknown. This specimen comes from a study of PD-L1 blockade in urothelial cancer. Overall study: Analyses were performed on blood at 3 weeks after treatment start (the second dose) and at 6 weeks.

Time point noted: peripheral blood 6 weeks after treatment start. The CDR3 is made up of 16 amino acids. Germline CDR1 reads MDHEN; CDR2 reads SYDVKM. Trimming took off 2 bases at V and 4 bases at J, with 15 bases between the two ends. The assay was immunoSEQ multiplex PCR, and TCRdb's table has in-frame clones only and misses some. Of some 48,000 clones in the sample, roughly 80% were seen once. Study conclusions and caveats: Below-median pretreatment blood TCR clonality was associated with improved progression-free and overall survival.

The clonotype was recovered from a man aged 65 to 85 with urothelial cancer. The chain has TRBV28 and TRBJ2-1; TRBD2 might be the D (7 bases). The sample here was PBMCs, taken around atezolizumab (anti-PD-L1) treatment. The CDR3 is CASSLGGALAYNEQFF. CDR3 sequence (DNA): TGTGCCAGCAGTTTAGGGGGGGCGCTGGCGTACAATGAGCAGTTCTTC. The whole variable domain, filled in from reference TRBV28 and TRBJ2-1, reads DVKVTQSSRYLVKRTGEKVFLECVQDMDHENMFWYRQDPGLGLRLIYFSYDVKMKEKGDIPEGYSVSREKKERFSLILESASTNQTSMYLCASSLGGALAYNEQFFGPGTRLTVL.